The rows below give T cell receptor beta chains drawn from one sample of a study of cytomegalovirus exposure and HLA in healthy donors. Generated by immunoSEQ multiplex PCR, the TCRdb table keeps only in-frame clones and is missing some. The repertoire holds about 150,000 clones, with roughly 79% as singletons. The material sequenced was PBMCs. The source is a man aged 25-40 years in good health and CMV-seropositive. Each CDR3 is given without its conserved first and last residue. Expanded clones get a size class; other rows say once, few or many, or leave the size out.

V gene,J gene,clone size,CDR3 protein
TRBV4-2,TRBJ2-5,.,ASSPSGGAGETQY
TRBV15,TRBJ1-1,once,ATSRGYGADEAF
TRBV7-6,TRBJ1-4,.,ASSPRVSEKLF
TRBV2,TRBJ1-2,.,ASSVLGHLNYGYT
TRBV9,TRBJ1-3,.,ASSGGITGNTIY
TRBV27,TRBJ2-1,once,ASTGGVGLNEQF
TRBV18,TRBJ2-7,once,ASSPGLVSYEQY
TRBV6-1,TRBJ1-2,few,ASSEPGAGYGYT
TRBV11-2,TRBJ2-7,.,ASRSQALSYEQY
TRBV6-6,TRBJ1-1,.,ASSQGTEAF
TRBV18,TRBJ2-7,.,ASSPPGTAHGEQY
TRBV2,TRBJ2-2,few,ASSRGTGRETGELF
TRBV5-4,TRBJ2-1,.,ASSLAGTSGLREF
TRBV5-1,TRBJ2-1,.,ASSPGRRGDEQF
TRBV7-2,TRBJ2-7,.,ASSIMGGAMVYEQY
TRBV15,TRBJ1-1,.,ATSRDGRGDTEAF
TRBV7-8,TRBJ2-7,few,ASSLEDSSYEQY
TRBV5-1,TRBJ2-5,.,ASSLETGFLETQY
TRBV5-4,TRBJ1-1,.,ASSAWDRPTEAF
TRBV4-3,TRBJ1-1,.,ASSRGTGGPNTEAF
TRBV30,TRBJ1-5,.,AWSLSSGTFSNQPQH
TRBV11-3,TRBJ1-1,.,ASSFRDTNTEAF
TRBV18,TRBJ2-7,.,ASSPPSGTQLMYEQY
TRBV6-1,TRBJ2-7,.,ASQAHFSYEQY
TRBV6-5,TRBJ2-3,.,ASSYRGDTQY
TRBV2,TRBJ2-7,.,ASGRDRGYEQY